The rows below give T cell receptor beta chains drawn from one sample of a study of OX40 agonist ivuxolimab in advanced cancers. Here immunoSEQ multiplex PCR was the method, and the copy in TCRdb shows in-frame clones only, minus some. The data contain 100,000 to 150,000 clones, 85% to 95% of them singletons. Sequenced here: CD4+ or CD8+ T cells sorted from blood, sampled in a trial of the OX40 agonist ivuxolimab. The receptors here all came from an adult with an advanced solid tumor such as melanoma, head and neck, liver or kidney cancer. Each CDR3 is given with its conserved first and last residue. Each record gives: clone size, J gene, D gene, V gene, CDR3 protein, CDR3 DNA. A D gene is named only where the DNA matches it firmly. Size values are once, few and many counts, or a class for expanded clones, and some rows have none.

>NA|TRBJ2-3|NA|TRBV19
CASSEADTDTQYF
TGTGCCAGTAGTGAGGCGGACACAGATACGCAGTATTTT
>NA|TRBJ2-5|NA|TRBV28
CASSSPGQLQETQYF
TGTGCCAGCAGTTCCCCCGGGCAGCTACAAGAGACCCAGTACTTC
>NA|TRBJ2-5|TRBD1|TRBV28
CASSVGTATETQYF
TGTGCCAGCAGTGTCGGGACAGCGACAGAGACCCAGTACTTC
>NA|TRBJ2-7|NA|TRBV18
CASSPRAGDEQYF
TGTGCCAGCTCACCACGGGCTGGGGACGAGCAGTACTTC
>NA|TRBJ2-1|NA|TRBV7-2
CASSPRETPYNEQFF
TGTGCCAGCAGCCCCCGGGAGACCCCCTACAATGAGCAGTTCTTC
>once|TRBJ2-7|TRBD2|TRBV6-6
CASSSERDGAWEQYF
TGTGCCAGCAGTTCGGAGCGGGACGGCGCTTGGGAGCAGTACTTC
>NA|TRBJ2-7|NA|TRBV7-2
CASSLGVATGEQYF
TGTGCCAGCAGCTTAGGGGTCGCTACCGGCGAGCAGTACTTC
>NA|TRBJ1-3|NA|TRBV19
CASNLQSSGNTIYF
TGTGCCAGTAATCTCCAGAGCTCTGGAAACACCATATATTTT
>NA|TRBJ2-2|TRBD2|TRBV5-1
CASSSRTSQRPTNTGELFF
TGCGCCAGCAGTTCCAGGACTAGCCAAAGGCCTACGAACACCGGGGAGCTGTTTTTT
>NA|TRBJ1-2|TRBD1|TRBV7-8
CASRKDIGTGAGYTF
TGTGCCAGCAGGAAGGATATCGGGACAGGGGCCGGCTACACCTTC
>NA|TRBJ1-1|NA|TRBV28
CASSQPRDLAPEAFF
TGTGCCAGCAGCCAACCCCGGGATTTAGCGCCTGAAGCTTTCTTT
>NA|TRBJ2-7|NA|TRBV6-1
CASSDEVMSYEQYF
TGTGCCAGCAGTGATGAGGTGATGTCCTACGAGCAGTACTTC
>NA|TRBJ2-7|NA|TRBV5-6
CASSPRTSPWQYF
TGTGCCAGCAGCCCTCGGACCTCCCCTTGGCAGTACTTC
>NA|TRBJ1-3|TRBD1|TRBV28
CASTPGGGPPGNTIYF
TGTGCCAGCACCCCAGGGGGGGGCCCACCCGGAAACACCATATATTTT
>NA|TRBJ2-7|NA|TRBV5-1
CASSWVLRGNYEQYF
TGCGCCAGCAGCTGGGTTTTGCGGGGAAACTACGAGCAGTACTTC
>NA|TRBJ2-7|NA|TRBV6-4
CASSDSRGKRSSYEQYF
TGTGCCAGCAGTGACTCGAGGGGAAAGCGGAGCTCCTACGAGCAGTACTTC
>NA|TRBJ1-2|NA|TRBV4-3
CASSQGSRQHYGYTF
TGCGCCAGCAGCCAAGGGAGTCGACAGCACTATGGCTACACCTTC
>NA|TRBJ2-1|NA|TRBV13
CASSLGGTDNEQFF
TGTGCCAGCAGCTTAGGCGGGACCGACAATGAGCAGTTCTTC
>NA|TRBJ2-1|TRBD2|TRBV9
CASSVTSGNNEQFF
TGTGCCAGCAGCGTGACTAGCGGAAATAATGAGCAGTTCTTC
>once|TRBJ1-3|TRBD1|TRBV5-6
CASSFTGTGSLGNTIYF
TGTGCCAGCAGCTTCACCGGGACAGGGTCTCTTGGAAACACCATATATTTT
>NA|TRBJ2-7|NA|TRBV28
CASTPSDSYEQYF
TGTGCCAGCACCCCTAGCGACTCCTACGAGCAGTACTTC
>NA|TRBJ2-7|TRBD1|TRBV11-2
CASSFKTGPYEQYF
TGTGCCAGCAGCTTTAAGACAGGGCCCTACGAGCAGTACTTC
>NA|TRBJ2-2|TRBD2|TRBV5-1
CASSSSSAGGTGELFF
TGCGCCAGCAGCTCGTCCTCAGCGGGAGGCACCGGGGAGCTGTTTTTT
>once|TRBJ2-6|NA|TRBV5-5
CASSLSSGANVLTF
TGTGCCAGCAGTCTGTCGTCTGGGGCCAACGTCCTGACTTTC
>NA|TRBJ1-1|TRBD1|TRBV7-3
CASSLNQGAMNTEAFF
TGTGCCAGCAGCTTAAATCAGGGGGCCATGAACACTGAAGCTTTCTTT
>NA|TRBJ2-2|NA|TRBV6-1
CASTLERHSAGELFF
TGTGCCAGCACCCTAGAGAGGCATTCGGCCGGGGAGCTGTTTTTT
>NA|TRBJ1-4|TRBD1|TRBV9
CASSSQGIFNEKLFF
TGTGCCAGCAGCTCACAGGGGATCTTCAACGAAAAACTGTTTTTT
>NA|TRBJ2-7|NA|TRBV5-6
CASSSPDSAYEQYF
TGTGCCAGCAGCTCCCCAGATAGCGCCTACGAGCAGTACTTC
>NA|TRBJ2-7|NA|TRBV7-8
CASSPPGARGLAPLSYEQYF
TGTGCCAGCAGCCCTCCCGGTGCCAGAGGACTCGCCCCATTGAGTTACGAGCAGTACTTC
>NA|TRBJ2-7|NA|TRBV10-3
CAISELGGDSEQYF
TGTGCCATCAGTGAATTGGGTGGGGACTCCGAGCAGTACTTC
>NA|TRBJ2-1|NA|TRBV5-2
CASSLAGVARNYEQFF
TGTGCCAGCAGCTTAGCGGGAGTAGCAAGAAATTATGAGCAGTTCTTC
>NA|TRBJ2-1|TRBD2|TRBV4-3
CASSQDTAGPYNEQFF
TGCGCCAGCAGCCAAGATACAGCGGGACCTTACAATGAGCAGTTCTTC